This T cell receptor beta chain was sequenced during a study of cytomegalovirus exposure and HLA in healthy donors. As concerns this clone: What it recognizes is unknown.

V was clipped by 0 bases and J by 13 bases; unmatched bases: 6. The CDR3 sequence is 15 residues long. The germline V gene encodes CDR1 SGDLS and CDR2 YYNGEE. Amplification used 60 Vbeta primers and 13 Jbeta primers. In the authors' workflow: Later, an analysis found roughly 80 million unique TCR beta chains, and approximately 10 million of these were shared. Repertoires were generated with immunoSEQ multiplex PCR, while TCRdb's copy carries only in-frame clones and drops some. V and J calls and clone size are as listed in that table; D and trimming were resolved from the DNA. The sample lists 80,000 or so clones, over 70% occurring once. This cohort consisted of healthy bone marrow donors. General observations from the study: The classifier reportedly diagnosed cytomegalovirus status with high sensitivity and specificity. Most CMV-associated TCR beta chains were later found to appear HLA-restricted.

The sample was PBMCs. The V gene is TRBV9, the J gene TRBJ2-6, with TRBD2 identical over 11 bases. The sequence came from a woman aged 40-49 years in good health and CMV-seronegative. This CDR3 is CASSVGGLAGGVLTF. The CDR3 coding sequence is TGTGCCAGCAGCGTAGGAGGTCTAGCGGGAGGTGTCCTGACTTTC. Based on the CDR3 plus reference TRBV9 and TRBJ2-6, the full variable domain is DSGVTQTPKHLITATGQRVTLRCSPRSGDLSVYWYQQSLDQGLQFLIQYYNGEERAKGNILERFSAQQFPDLHSELNLSSLELGDSALYFCASSVGGLAGGVLTFGAGSRLTVL.